A selection of T cell receptor beta chains follows, all from one sample in a study of T cells after yellow fever vaccination. From the 5' RACE reads, TCRdb called clonotypes with MiXCR, one entry per CDR3 protein. This table has 320,000 or so distinct CDR3 sequences, roughly 8% appearing once. The specimen comprised PBMCs, sampled roughly 47 days after the first yellow fever vaccination. Receptor source: a young man who received the YFV17D yellow fever vaccine. CDR3s include the opening cysteine and the closing phenylalanine or tryptophan. Each record gives: CDR3 DNA, CDR3 protein, D gene, clone size, CDR3 length, V gene, J gene. D genes are given only for firm matches. Part of the rows lack a size; the others show once, few, many or a class for expanded clones.

TGTGCCAGCAGTTACACAATGCTGGGCACGGCTGGCTATGGCTACACCTTC	CASSYTMLGTAGYGYTF	NA	NA	17	TRBV6-2/TRBV6-3	TRBJ1-2
TGTGCCTCCACGGCAGGCTTTGCAACAGATACGCAGTATTTT	CASTAGFATDTQYF	NA	NA	14	TRBV7-3	TRBJ2-3
TGTGCCAGCAGCTTAAGGTCATTCAACCTGGCGGGGGGGCCCGTACAACAAGAGACCCAGTACTTC	CASSLRSFNLAGGPVQQETQYF	TRBD2	few	22	TRBV7-3	TRBJ2-5
TGTGCCAGCAGTCGCGACGGATTGAACACTGAAGCTTTCTTT	CASSRDGLNTEAFF	NA	NA	14	TRBV5-5	TRBJ1-1
TGTGCCAGCAGCCCCCAGGGGGGCGGGGGAAACACTGAAGCTTTCTTT	CASSPQGGGGNTEAFF	TRBD1	few	16	TRBV7-2	TRBJ1-1
TGTGCCAGCAGCCCGACAGGGGAGAATCTGAGGGGCTACACCTTC	CASSPTGENLRGYTF	TRBD1	NA	15	TRBV7-2	TRBJ1-2
TGCGCCAGCAGCCAAAAACAGGGCGGGGAGCTGTTTTTT	CASSQKQGGELFF	NA	NA	13	TRBV4-1	TRBJ2-2
TGTGCCAGCAGGGTGGACAGACTAGCCAAAAACATTCAGTACTTC	CASRVDRLAKNIQYF	NA	many	15	TRBV2	TRBJ2-4
TGTGCCAGCAGCTCCGATGGAAACACCATATATTTT	CASSSDGNTIYF	NA	few	12	TRBV13	TRBJ1-3
TGCGCCAGCAGCAAAGTGGGGTTGGTAGGGTACAATGAGCAGTTCTTC	CASSKVGLVGYNEQFF	NA	NA	16	TRBV4-1	TRBJ2-1
TGCAGTGCCCCCGGACAGGCCAGGGAGACCCAGTACTTC	CSAPGQARETQYF	TRBD1	NA	13	TRBV20-1	TRBJ2-5
TGTGCCAGCAGCTTCTCTGGGACAGCTAACACCGGGGAGCTGTTTTTT	CASSFSGTANTGELFF	TRBD1	few	16	TRBV7-2	TRBJ2-2
TGTGCCAGCACCCTGTTCGCCAATGAGCAGTTCTTC	CASTLFANEQFF	NA	NA	12	TRBV7-2	TRBJ2-1
TGTGCCAGCAGGGGAAGAGCGGGTCCGAACACCGGGGAGCTGTTTTTT	CASRGRAGPNTGELFF	NA	few	16	TRBV7-6	TRBJ2-2
TGTGCCTGGAGTGTATCCCGGACTAGCGGGGGGGTACGGGAGCAGTTCTTC	CAWSVSRTSGGVREQFF	TRBD2	NA	17	TRBV30	TRBJ2-1
TGTGCCAGCAGTTTACCCACCGGCAGGGGAGGTAATGAGCAGTTCTTC	CASSLPTGRGGNEQFF	NA	many	16	TRBV28	TRBJ2-1
TGTGCCAGCAGTCCCAGAGAATTCCAAGAGACCCAGTACTTC	CASSPREFQETQYF	NA	few	14	TRBV12-3/TRBV12-4	TRBJ2-5
TGTGCCAGCAGCCGGGCTAGCGGGGGACGCACAGATACGCAGTATTTT	CASSRASGGRTDTQYF	TRBD2	NA	16	TRBV7-3	TRBJ2-3
TGTGCCAGCAGCCCTACTAGCGGGTTTCGCAATGAGCAGTTCTTC	CASSPTSGFRNEQFF	TRBD2	NA	15	TRBV7-2	TRBJ2-1
TGTGCCATGTCCGGGACAGGGGCATACGAGCAGTACTTC	CAMSGTGAYEQYF	TRBD1	NA	13	TRBV10-3	TRBJ2-7
TGCGCCAGCAGCTTGGAACCAGAAAGTTCACCCCTCCACTTT	CASSLEPESSPLHF	NA	few	14	TRBV5-1	TRBJ1-6
TGCGCCAGCAGCTTGAGCCCCGGGGATTACAACACAGATACGCAGTATTTT	CASSLSPGDYNTDTQYF	NA	NA	17	TRBV5-1	TRBJ2-3
TGCGCCAGCAGCTTGGTTGAGTTCTACGAGCAGTACTTC	CASSLVEFYEQYF	NA	few	13	TRBV5-1	TRBJ2-7
TGTGCCAGCAGCTTTAGGACAGGGGCGAATTCACCCCTCCACTTT	CASSFRTGANSPLHF	TRBD1	few	15	TRBV7-2	TRBJ1-6
TGCGCCAGCAGCGTGCGCCGGGGTGGCAACACTGAAGCTTTCTTT	CASSVRRGGNTEAFF	NA	NA	15	TRBV5-1	TRBJ1-1
TGCAGTGCTAGAGATACACTAGCGGGGGGGCGGAACACCGGGGAGCTGTTTTTT	CSARDTLAGGRNTGELFF	TRBD2	NA	18	TRBV20-1	TRBJ2-2
TGTGCCAGCAGCCAACCGGGAGGTGGTTCACCCCTCCACTTT	CASSQPGGGSPLHF	NA	few	14	TRBV4-2	TRBJ1-6
TGTGCCAGCAGCCCCCCCTCCGGGGCAGGGCAGTTCTTC	CASSPPSGAGQFF	NA	NA	13	TRBV11-3	TRBJ2-1
TGTGCCAGCAGCCCAGTTCGATATACGCAGTATTTT	CASSPVRYTQYF	NA	NA	12	TRBV7-2	TRBJ2-3
TGTGCCAGCAGCTTAGAGACAGGTGGGGCCAACGTCCTGACTTTC	CASSLETGGANVLTF	NA	few	15	TRBV7-3	TRBJ2-6
TGTGCCAGCAGCTTGACAGGAGGCGGGGAGCTGTTTTTT	CASSLTGGGELFF	NA	NA	13	TRBV5-4	TRBJ2-2
TGTGCCAGCAGCCCCAGGGGGGCGGCCGGGGAGCTGTTTTTT	CASSPRGAAGELFF	NA	NA	14	TRBV12-3/TRBV12-4	TRBJ2-2